These T cell receptor beta chains were read from a single sample in a study of cytomegalovirus exposure and HLA in healthy donors. Clones were sequenced by immunoSEQ multiplex PCR, and TCRdb holds only the in-frame ones, with some missing. The sample lists some 110,000 clones, under 85% occurring once. The sequencing input was PBMCs. The receptors shown here come from a woman aged 50 to 60 in good health and CMV-seropositive. The CDR3 runs from the conserved cysteine through the conserved F or W. A D gene is named only where the DNA matches it firmly. Clone size is not always given. Where it is, it says once, few, many or a class for expanded clones.

TRBJ2-2	TRBV5-4	TRBD2	few	16	CASSPERGGRGGELFF	TGTGCCAGCAGCCCAGAGCGGGGGGGCCGGGGCGGGGAGCTGTTTTTT
TRBJ2-5	TRBV4-1	-	-	13	CASSQGGEETQYF	TGCGCCAGCAGCCAGGGGGGAGAAGAGACCCAGTACTTC
TRBJ2-3	TRBV5-4	TRBD2	-	16	CASSLPLAGGTDTQYF	TGTGCCAGCAGCTTGCCGCTAGCGGGGGGCACAGATACGCAGTATTTT
TRBJ2-1	TRBV18	TRBD1	-	14	CASSRTGLNNEQFF	TGTGCCAGCTCACGGACAGGGCTGAACAATGAGCAGTTCTTC
TRBJ1-2	TRBV18	TRBD1	-	12	CASSRENRGPTF	TGTGCCAGCTCACGGGAAAACAGGGGGCCTACCTTC
TRBJ1-1	TRBV29-1	-	-	11	CSVGGYTEAFF	TGCAGCGTTGGAGGCTACACTGAAGCTTTCTTT
TRBJ2-1	TRBV27	TRBD2	few	21	CASSGVKRGEHLTLSYNEQFF	TGTGCCAGCAGTGGCGTCAAGCGGGGGGAACACCTGACCTTATCCTACAATGAGCAGTTCTTC
TRBJ2-1	TRBV10-3	TRBD2	-	15	CAISKAGGNYNEQFF	TGTGCCATCAGTAAAGCGGGGGGGAATTATAATGAGCAGTTCTTC
TRBJ1-5	TRBV7-2	TRBD1	-	18	CASSPQSGGAQGNQPQHF	TGTGCCAGCAGCCCTCAATCAGGGGGAGCGCAGGGCAATCAGCCCCAGCATTTT
TRBJ2-5	TRBV13	TRBD2	once	13	CASSSQRGMTQYF	TGTGCCAGCAGCTCCCAGCGGGGAATGACCCAGTACTTC
TRBJ1-2	TRBV4-3	-	once	13	CASSRGANYGYTF	TGCGCCAGCAGTCGGGGGGCTAACTATGGCTACACCTTC
TRBJ2-1	TRBV7-2	TRBD2	-	17	CASSLTSGGSSYNEQFF	TGTGCCAGCAGCTTAACTAGCGGGGGGAGCTCCTACAATGAGCAGTTCTTC
TRBJ2-3	TRBV9	TRBD2	-	16	CASSENSGGAADTQYF	TGTGCCAGCAGCGAGAATAGCGGGGGGGCCGCAGATACGCAGTATTTT
TRBJ1-6	TRBV4-1	TRBD1	-	14	CASSQGQNNSPLHF	TGCGCCAGCAGCCAGGGACAGAACAATTCACCCCTCCACTTT
TRBJ1-4	TRBV27	TRBD1	once	13	CASSWGQGQGEIF	TGTGCCAGCAGTTGGGGACAGGGTCAGGGCGAGATTTTT
TRBJ2-1	TRBV2	-	-	14	CASSGVRPERKQFF	TGTGCCAGCAGTGGCGTGAGACCTGAGAGGAAGCAGTTCTTC
TRBJ1-5	TRBV28	-	-	15	CASSLRQGRNQPQHF	TGTGCCAGCAGTTTAAGGCAGGGCCGTAATCAGCCCCAGCATTTT
TRBJ1-2	TRBV29-1	-	-	12	CGVEVDARGYTF	TGCGGCGTTGAGGTCGATGCTAGGGGCTACACCTTC